The source of this TCR beta chain is a study of T cell changes during pregnancy in multiple sclerosis. The CDR3 runs to 12 residues. Trimming removed 3 bases at V and 5 bases at J, with 8 bases between. Germline V gene sequence: CDR1 LNHDA, CDR2 SQIVND (reference sequence). This table comes from immunoSEQ multiplex PCR, and its TCRdb copy is limited to in-frame clones, with some not included. The sample carries fewer than 80,000 clones, roughly 90% recorded once. Specimen: peripheral blood, collected in the first trimester of pregnancy. This receptor was taken from a female donor in good health, enrolled as a control in a pregnancy study. The V call is TRBV19, the J call TRBJ2-7; D is possibly TRBD2 (5 bases). CDR3 coding DNA: TGTGCCAGTAGTATTAGGAGGAACGAGCAGTACTTC. It specifies CASSIRRNEQYF.